This T cell receptor beta chain came from a study of beta chain features in type 1 diabetes. Study observations and caveats: Shorter TCRB CDR3s, moderately but significantly so, marked every one of the four CD4+ subsets in Type 1 diabetes patients.

All of the isolated RNA was reverse transcribed, so expressed TCRB transcripts were sequenced. Generated by immunoSEQ multiplex PCR, the TCRdb table keeps only in-frame clones and is missing some. Found here are roughly 730,000 clones, 13% of them singletons; the top ten hold 0.022%. Comment on this clone: Its antigen remains unknown.

The CDR3 runs to 13 residues. From germline, CDR1 is KGHSH and CDR2 LQKENI. V lost 6 bases, J lost 8 bases, and 16 bases lay in between. The rearrangement joins TRBV18 to TRBJ1-2; D remains unclear. Sequenced material: naive CD4+ T cells from blood. The TCR originated in a man in his late teens or twenties with type 1 diabetes. CDR3 sequence reads: CASSLTEALGYTF. CDR3 coding DNA: TGTGCCAGCTCGCTGACGGAGGCCCTAGGCTACACCTTC.